The subject of this entry is one T cell receptor beta chain. Its binding antigen is unknown. No quality values exist for individual bases; no much larger clone is one base distant. These data originate in a study of cytomegalovirus exposure and HLA in healthy donors (dated by TCRdb to 2015 to 2018). With respect to the entire study: In an earlier analysis of under 600 of the donors, less than 350 Gb of sequence data and 90 million to 130 million unique TCR beta sequences from 150 million to 200 million T cells were reported. The number of donors typed differed by locus, with roughly 629-640 for A, B, C, DRB1 and DQB1, around 500 for DQA1, 600 to 610 for DPA1, and around 450 for DPB1. Along with the roughly 700-subject first cohort, a separate validation cohort of around 110 different subjects was used. In an earlier analysis of around 540 of the donors, high-throughput TCR beta sequencing was used to judge whether each TCR beta V gene segment behaved as functional or pseudogenic. Genome-wide SNP genotypes for about 55% of the 666 donors were used in a later genetic analysis, which treated that subset as a discovery cohort. All discovery cohort repertoires had been generated on a single sequencing platform. HLA typing included class I and class II loci at four-digit resolution. To predict cytomegalovirus infection status, the study brought together high-throughput TCR immunosequencing, statistical association of individual TCRs with disease status, and machine learning. Among about 370 genotyped donors of the cohort, an average of approximately 240,000 unique TCR beta nucleotide sequences was sequenced per donor, of which about 19% were non-productive. The study aimed to test whether signatures of past pathogen exposure could be identified by cataloging public T cell receptors. The T cell repertoires of roughly 660 subjects were profiled by immunosequencing and related to cytomegalovirus serostatus. Several DR-DQ haplotypes were treated as single units for association and clustering because of strong linkage in the cohort. Roughly 300 gigabases of sequencing data and 70 million to 100 million unique TCR sequences were included in an early release covering several hundred HLA-typed donors. Of the 300 to 500 genotyped donors, 75% to 85% were placed in the genetic ancestry cluster associated with self-reported Caucasian donors. A later analysis re-examined previously published TCR beta repertoires from around 670 donors and added high-resolution HLA genotyping to investigate patterns of TCR occurrence. Alongside the repertoire data, information on donor age, sex, ethnicity and CMV serostatus was compiled. Rather than drawing on any new phenotypic data, the later analysis identified candidate immune exposures from TCR beta sequences and the way those sequences occurred across donors. Results the study describes overall, beyond this receptor: CMV serostatus was the only immune exposure information available for the cohort. Cytomegalovirus status was reported to be diagnosed by the classifier with high specificity and sensitivity in both the original and validation cohorts. An earlier analysis of 587 of the donors showed that most TCR beta V segments appeared in productive rearrangements either about 87% or about 30% of the time, which broadly matched IMGT annotations. In a later genetic analysis, a missense DCLRE1C variant was associated with V-gene and J-gene trimming of TCR beta chains, and the association was replicated in an independent cohort. Assigning TCR associations to individual alleles was difficult when HLA alleles, especially DR and DQ, strongly co-occurred. While some public TCRs were present in many individuals, most TCR sequences turned up only very rarely across donors. In a later analysis, the rate of TCR association differed among HLA loci, with DRB1 alleles having the most associated TCRs and HLA-C alleles having the fewest. Correlated functional status among segregating V segments might be attributable to linkage disequilibrium, but an unknown experimental factor could not be ruled out. A later genetic analysis reported fewer N-insertions in productive TCRs among donors in an Asian-associated ancestry cluster than the roughly 700-donor mean. The authors suggested that the approach could potentially be generalized to other disease states and immunological phenotypes. Because some donors lacked HLA typing at each locus, the association tests relied only on the typed subset. Presence/absence analyses assumed roughly uniform sequencing depth across donors, an assumption that may not hold. A further reported finding was that TCR beta sequences accurately predicted the HLA-A and HLA-B alleles for most subjects in the first cohort. Because counts were too low, approximately 15 rarely observed V segments, including chromosome 9 orphons, were excluded from the earlier analysis of 587 of the donors. Compared with equally common non-associated chains, HLA-associated TCR beta chains in a later analysis were more clonally expanded and had lower generation probabilities. In vitro tests confirmed that three of the cytomegalovirus-associated TCR beta chains recognize cytomegalovirus antigens. A group of highly shared sequence variants was considered likely to be a technical artifact of the sequencing pipeline. This cohort had only TCR beta chains sequenced, and the lack of alpha or paired-chain data limited which features could be detected. A later analysis found that most CMV-associated TCR beta chains appeared HLA-restricted, with HLA associations seemingly driven largely by CMV exposure. The study listed 164 TCR beta chains as associated with cytomegalovirus. Several of the top co-occurrence clusters appeared to be linked to parvovirus B19, influenza, CMV and Epstein-Barr virus, according to a later analysis. A later analysis associated 16,951 TCR beta sequences with specific HLA alleles at a false discovery rate of 0.05.

The method behind the library was the immunoSEQ multiplex PCR assay. The multiplex PCR relied on a mix of 60 forward primers for TCR Vbeta segments and 13 reverse primers for TCR Jbeta segments. Amplification of the CDR3 region of rearranged TCR beta genes was performed with a multiplex PCR assay on genomic DNA. The Illumina HiSeq System was used to sequence the amplified TCR beta libraries as 87-base-pair reads. Concerning the study's data processing: A later analysis counted 75 million to 100 million unique TCR beta chains across the 666 repertoires, and 9 million to 14 million of these chains were shared by at least two donors. A nearest-neighbor algorithm error-corrected the raw reads and collapsed the reads into unique sequences, merging closely related sequences to remove PCR and sequencing errors. V, D and J gene segments were assigned by aligning CDR3 sequences to IMGT reference sequences. For a sequence to be retained, a match of at least six nucleotides to both a V gene segment and a J gene segment was required. Rearrangements were called productive when the CDR3 lacked stop codons and stayed in frame with V and J; all others were non-productive. Following IMGT convention, CDR3 was defined as the stretch from the second conserved V-encoded cysteine up to the conserved J-encoded phenylalanine. Sequences without an unambiguous match to a single V gene segment were excluded from the earlier analysis of over 500 of the donors. An earlier analysis of just under 600 of the donors called V segments functional above 56.7% productive rearrangements and segregating when the between-donor standard deviation exceeded 5%. A statistical classification framework was built for diagnosing cytomegalovirus status from the catalog of TCR beta chain sequences. A later analysis assigned V and J genes by comparing TCR nucleotide sequences with IMGT/GENE-DB human TR gene sequences. A later analysis assigned CDR3 sequences and most-parsimonious VDJ recombination scenarios with the TCRdist pipeline. In a later analysis, each TCR beta chain was defined by its CDR3 amino acid sequence together with its V-gene family, and reads lacking a unique V-gene family were excluded. A later analysis removed 500 to 650 highly shared, low-generation-probability nucleotide sequences to deal with suspected cross-contamination and a sequencing artifact. A later analysis calculated a clonal expansion index for each public chain from normalized within-repertoire ranks of inferred template counts. Generation probabilities in a later analysis came from a VDJ recombination model fitted to out-of-frame rearrangements, and those results were checked against IGoR. In a later analysis, TCR-TCR, TCR-HLA and TCR-CMV co-occurrence was scored with hypergeometric tests, and a repertoire-size bias correction was applied to TCR pairs. To estimate false discovery rates, a later analysis permuted the HLA or CMV assignments 20 times. In a later analysis, co-occurring TCRs were grouped with DBSCAN, and TCRdist sequence similarity was added when clustering was performed within HLA-allele-positive subsets. Repertoires with fewer than 30,000 or more than 120,000 public chains, plus five repertoires with anomalous nucleotide sharing, were excluded from co-occurrence clustering. In its TCRdb copy, this immuneACCESS table keeps in-frame sequences only and misses some clones. Where compared with another copy, unresolved V genes explain less than half of these, and the others have no known cause. The V and J calls and the clone size are those of that table, but D and trimming were determined from the DNA. This sample is represented by about 96,000 clones; under 85% of them were singletons. Of the sample, about 14% is held by the ten largest clones.

The cohort consisted of 666 healthy bone marrow donors. At the time of sampling, every cohort member was nominally healthy, though immune exposures that went unrecorded were likely present. The donor was CMV seropositive and was included in the group of 290 or so seropositive cohort members. Each donor provided a peripheral blood sample, and peripheral blood mononuclear cells were used for TCR beta sequencing. Genomic DNA was extracted from the blood cell samples with the Qiagen DNeasy Blood Extraction Kit. The receptor was isolated from a woman in her 70s in good health and CMV-seropositive. Sequencing was performed on PBMCs.

The CDR3 reads as follows: CASRPMGQGKMETQYF. The DNA reads TGTGCCAGCCGCCCCATGGGACAGGGGAAGATGGAGACCCAGTACTTC. The V and J segments used are TRBV28 and TRBJ2-5; the central 10 bases match TRBD1. V is cut back by 8 bases and J by 5 bases, with 14 bases in the junction unmatched. The CDR3, cysteine through phenylalanine, is 16 amino acids long. Of all the DNA, just the CDR3 is kept, 48 bases in frame from base 1. As encoded in the germline V gene, CDR1 is MDHEN while CDR2 is SYDVKM.